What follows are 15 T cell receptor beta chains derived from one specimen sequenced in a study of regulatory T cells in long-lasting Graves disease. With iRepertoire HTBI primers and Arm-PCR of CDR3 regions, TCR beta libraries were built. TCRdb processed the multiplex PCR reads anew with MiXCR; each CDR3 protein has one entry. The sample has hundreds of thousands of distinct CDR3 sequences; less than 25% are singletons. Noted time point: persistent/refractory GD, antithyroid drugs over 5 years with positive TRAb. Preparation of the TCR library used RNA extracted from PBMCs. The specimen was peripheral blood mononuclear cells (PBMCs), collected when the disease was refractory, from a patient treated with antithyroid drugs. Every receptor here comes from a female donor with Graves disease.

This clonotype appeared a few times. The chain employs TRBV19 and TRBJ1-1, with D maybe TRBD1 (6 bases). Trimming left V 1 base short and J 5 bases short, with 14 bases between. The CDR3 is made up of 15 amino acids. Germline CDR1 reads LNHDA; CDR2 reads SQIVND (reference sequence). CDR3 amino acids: CASSIAITGRTEAFF. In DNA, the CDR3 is TGTGCCAGTAGTATAGCCATCACAGGGAGGACTGAAGCTTTCTTT.

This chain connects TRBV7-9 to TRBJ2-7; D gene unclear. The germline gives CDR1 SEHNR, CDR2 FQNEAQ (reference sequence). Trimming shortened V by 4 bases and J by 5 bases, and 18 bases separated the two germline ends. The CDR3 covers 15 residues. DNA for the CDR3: TGTGCCAGCAGCTCCAGATTGGGGTTCCGGGACGAGCAGTACTTC. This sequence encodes CASSSRLGFRDEQYF.

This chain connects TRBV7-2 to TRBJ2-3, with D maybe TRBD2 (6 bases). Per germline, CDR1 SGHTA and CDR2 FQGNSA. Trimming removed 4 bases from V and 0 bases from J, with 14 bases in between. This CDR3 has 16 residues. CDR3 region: CASSSDTGTSTDTQYF. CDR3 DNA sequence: TGTGCCAGCAGCTCAGATACCGGGACTAGCACAGATACGCAGTATTTT. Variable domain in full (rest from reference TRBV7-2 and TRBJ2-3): GAGVSQSPSNKVTEKGKDVELRCDPISGHTALYWYRQSLGQGLEFLIYFQGNSAPDKSGLPSDRFSAERTGGSVSTLTIQRTQQEDSAVYLCASSSDTGTSTDTQYFGPGTRLTVL.

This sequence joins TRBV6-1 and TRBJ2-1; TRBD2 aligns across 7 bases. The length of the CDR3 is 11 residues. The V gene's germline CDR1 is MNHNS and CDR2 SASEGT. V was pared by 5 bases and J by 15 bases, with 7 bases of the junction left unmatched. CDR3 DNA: TGTGCCAGCAGTCAAGGACTAGGTCCGTTCTTC. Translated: CASSQGLGPFF.

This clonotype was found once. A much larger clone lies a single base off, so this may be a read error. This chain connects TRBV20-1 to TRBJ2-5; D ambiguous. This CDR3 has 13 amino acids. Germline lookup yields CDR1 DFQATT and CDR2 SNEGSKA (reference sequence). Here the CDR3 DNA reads TGCAGAGCTAGAGGACGAAGGGAAGAGACCCAGTACTTC. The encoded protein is CRARGRREETQYF.

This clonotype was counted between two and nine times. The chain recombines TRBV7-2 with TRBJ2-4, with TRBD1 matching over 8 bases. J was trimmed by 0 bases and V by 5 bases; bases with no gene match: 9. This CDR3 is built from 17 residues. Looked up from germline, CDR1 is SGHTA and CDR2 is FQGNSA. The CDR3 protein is CASSPSTGVVAKNIQYF. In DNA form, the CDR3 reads TGTGCCAGCAGCCCATCGACAGGGGTGGTAGCCAAAAACATTCAGTACTTC.

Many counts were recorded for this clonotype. Here the CDR3 DNA reads TGTGCCAGCACCCGGGACAGGGTGTATCAGCCCCAGCATTTT. Amino acids: CASTRDRVYQPQHF. This chain connects TRBV28 to TRBJ1-5; 9 positions match TRBD1. The V gene end was trimmed by 7 bases and the J gene end by 5 bases; junction bases not matched to a gene: 6. Germline loops: CDR1 MDHEN, CDR2 SYDVKM. The CDR3 loop spans 14 amino acids.

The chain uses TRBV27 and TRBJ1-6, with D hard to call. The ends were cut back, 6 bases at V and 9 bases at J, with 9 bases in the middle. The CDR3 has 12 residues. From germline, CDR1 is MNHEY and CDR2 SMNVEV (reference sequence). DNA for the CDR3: TGTGCCAGCAGCAAACTTAGTTCACCCCTCCACTTT. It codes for CASSKLSSPLHF.

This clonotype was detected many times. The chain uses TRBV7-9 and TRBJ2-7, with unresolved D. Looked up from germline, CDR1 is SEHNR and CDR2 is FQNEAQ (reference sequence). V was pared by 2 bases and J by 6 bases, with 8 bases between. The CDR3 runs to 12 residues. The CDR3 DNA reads TGTGCCAGCAGCTTATCAGGCCCCGAGCAGTACTTC. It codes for CASSLSGPEQYF.

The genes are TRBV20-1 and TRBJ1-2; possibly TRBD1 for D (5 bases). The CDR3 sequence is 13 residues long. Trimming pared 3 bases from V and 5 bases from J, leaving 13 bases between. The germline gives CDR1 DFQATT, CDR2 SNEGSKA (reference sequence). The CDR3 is CSASIRGGYGYTF. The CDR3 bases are TGCAGTGCTAGTATAAGGGGAGGGTATGGCTACACCTTC.

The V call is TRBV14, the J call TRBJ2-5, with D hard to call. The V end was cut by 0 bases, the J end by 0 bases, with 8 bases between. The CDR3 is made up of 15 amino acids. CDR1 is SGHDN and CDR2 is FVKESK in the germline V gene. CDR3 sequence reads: CASSQDAGYQETQYF. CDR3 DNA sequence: TGTGCCAGCAGCCAAGATGCCGGGTACCAAGAGACCCAGTACTTC.

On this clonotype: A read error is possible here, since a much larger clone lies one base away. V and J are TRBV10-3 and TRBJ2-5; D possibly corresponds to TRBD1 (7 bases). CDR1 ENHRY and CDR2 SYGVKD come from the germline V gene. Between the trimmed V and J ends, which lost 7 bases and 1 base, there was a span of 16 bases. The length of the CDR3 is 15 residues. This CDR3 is CAINSGGLGQETQYF. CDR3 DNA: TGTGCCATCAATTCAGGGGGGCTTGGCCAAGAGACCCAGTACTTC.

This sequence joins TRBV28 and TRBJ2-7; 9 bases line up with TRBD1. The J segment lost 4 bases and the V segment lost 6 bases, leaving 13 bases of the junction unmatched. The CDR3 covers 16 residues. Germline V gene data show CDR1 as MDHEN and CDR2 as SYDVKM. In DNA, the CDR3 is TGTGCCAGCAGACACTCCCCAGGGACAGGGTCTTACGAGCAGTACTTC. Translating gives CASRHSPGTGSYEQYF.

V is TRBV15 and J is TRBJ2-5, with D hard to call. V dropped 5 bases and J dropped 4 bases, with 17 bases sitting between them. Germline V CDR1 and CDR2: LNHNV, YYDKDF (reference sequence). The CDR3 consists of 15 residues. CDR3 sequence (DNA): TGTGCCACCAGCGCTGGGTCGGGCCCCGGAGAGACCCAGTACTTC. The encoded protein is CATSAGSGPGETQYF.

The chain's CDR3 is CASSDLRQPQHF. Here the CDR3 DNA reads TGTGCCAGCAGTGATCTTAGACAGCCCCAGCATTTT. This sequence joins TRBV6-1 and TRBJ1-5; D gene unclear. Germline CDR1 and CDR2: MNHNS and SASEGT. This CDR3 region has 12 residues. The V and J ends lost 3 bases and 7 bases respectively, with 7 bases between them.